This T cell receptor (beta chain) appears in the sequencing data of a study of blood T cell repertoires in COVID-19. Overall study context: Material from acute and convalescent COVID-19 was sourced from the United States, Italy and Spain. PBMCs, B-cell-depleted T cells, or T cells were the source of the cDNA or gDNA that made up the material.

In the authors' workflow: Amplification of reference gene primers provided the estimated nucleated cell counts. This table comes from immunoSEQ multiplex PCR, and its TCRdb copy is limited to in-frame clones, with some not included. Clone size and the V and J calls come from that table; the DNA yielded D and trimming. The sample has approximately 230,000 clones, around 82% seen once; the top ten hold 4.9%. Germline V gene data show CDR1 as KGHDR and CDR2 as SFDVKD. The CDR3 loop spans 13 amino acids. Trimming shortened V by 3 bases and J by 8 bases, and 12 bases separated the two germline ends. The material sequenced was peripheral blood. The V gene is TRBV24-1, the J gene TRBJ1-1; possible D gene TRBD1, 6 bases. The sequence came from a woman aged 80 or over with active or convalescent COVID-19. The CDR3 coding sequence is TGTGCCACCAGTGATACCACAGGGTCCGAAGCTTTCTTT. Encoded protein: CATSDTTGSEAFF.